The sequence of this T cell receptor beta chain was determined in a study of T cells in Graves' hyperthyroidism and ophthalmopathy. This clonotype was detected a few times. RNA transcripts provided the source from which TCR beta CDR3 regions were amplified. A first-round RT-PCR of the TCR CDR3 used the HTBI primer set. In TCRdb, the multiplex PCR reads were re-called with MiXCR into one record per CDR3 protein. Of about 260,000 distinct CDR3 sequences listed, under 30% are singletons. Exclusion of patients followed from uncontrolled infection, other autoimmune disease, pregnancy or lactation. Clinical symptoms, serum thyroxine, TRAb, thyroid ultrasound and orbital computed tomography established diagnosis. Preceding any ophthalmopathy symptoms, the blood sample dates from first hyperthyroidism diagnosis. The TCR sequence derives from a man in his forties with Graves' hyperthyroidism that later progressed to Graves' ophthalmopathy. The sample was blood.

The CDR3 region has the DNA TGTGCCAGCAGTTTAATGCGGGACTACGAGCAGTACTTC. Protein product: CASSLMRDYEQYF. The genes are TRBV27 and TRBJ2-7, with D possibly being TRBD2 (6 bases). This CDR3 has 13 residues. Germline CDR1 reads MNHEY; CDR2 reads SMNVEV (reference sequence). V lost 2 bases, J lost 3 bases, and 8 bases lay in between.